Listed below are T cell receptor beta chains from one sample, sequenced in a study of cytomegalovirus exposure and HLA in healthy donors. TCRdb's table, derived via immunoSEQ multiplex PCR, lists solely in-frame clones and lacks some. The data contain some 150,000 clones, over 70% of them singletons. The sample taken for sequencing was PBMCs. All receptors derive from a man aged 35 to 55 in good health and CMV-seropositive. The CDR3 runs from the conserved cysteine through the conserved F or W. The D gene is left open where the match is weak. Clone size is not always given. Where it is, it says once, few, many or a class for expanded clones.

v_call,j_call,d_call,clone_size,cdr3_nt,cdr3_aa
TRBV6-5,TRBJ2-7,TRBD1,NA,TGTGCCAGCAGGGGGACAGTTGCCTACGAGCAGTACTTC,CASRGTVAYEQYF
TRBV27,TRBJ1-2,TRBD1,NA,TGTGCCAGCACTACGAGACAGGGCCCTCCTAACTATGGCTACACCTTC,CASTTRQGPPNYGYTF
TRBV10-2,TRBJ2-7,NA,NA,TGCGCCAGCAACCCGGGAGTCTACGAGCAGTACTTC,CASNPGVYEQYF
TRBV27,TRBJ1-5,TRBD1,NA,TGTGCCAGCAGTTTATCCGCCCCCGACAGGGGCAATCAGCCCCAGCATTTT,CASSLSAPDRGNQPQHF
TRBV5-1,TRBJ2-7,NA,NA,TGCGCCAGCAGCTTGACAGGGCATGATGAGCAGTACTTC,CASSLTGHDEQYF
TRBV7-2,TRBJ1-1,NA,NA,TGTGCCAGCAGCCACGGTTGGGCAGAAATGAACACTGAAGCTTTCTTT,CASSHGWAEMNTEAFF
TRBV28,TRBJ1-6,NA,NA,TGTGCCAGCAGTGGGGGGGGGCTGGGGTCTAATTCACCCCTCCACTTT,CASSGGGLGSNSPLHF
TRBV27,TRBJ1-2,NA,NA,TGTGCCAGCAGTTTAGGGGGGGGCGGTTTCTATGGCTACACCTTC,CASSLGGGGFYGYTF
TRBV29-1,TRBJ1-2,NA,few,TGCAGCGTTGAACGGCGGAATGGCTACACCTTC,CSVERRNGYTF
TRBV19,TRBJ1-1,NA,NA,TGTGCCAGTAGTGAACACCTGAACACTGAAGCTTTCTTT,CASSEHLNTEAFF
TRBV4-3,TRBJ2-5,NA,NA,TGCGCCAGCAGGCAGGGCCTCCAAGAGACCCAGTACTTC,CASRQGLQETQYF
TRBV7-2,TRBJ2-3,NA,NA,TGTGCCAGCAGCTTGGACTCCTACACAGATACGCAGTATTTT,CASSLDSYTDTQYF
TRBV7-9,TRBJ1-4,NA,NA,TGTGCCAGCAGCTTAGTCCAGGGTAACGAAAAACTGTTTTTT,CASSLVQGNEKLFF
TRBV6-5,TRBJ2-1,TRBD1,NA,TGTGCCAGTACGGGACAGGGGGCGTCCCTAGGTCAGATGTTCTTC,CASTGQGASLGQMFF
TRBV29-1,TRBJ2-7,NA,NA,TGCAGCGTCCGCCAACCAGGGTTTTACGAGCAGTACTTC,CSVRQPGFYEQYF
TRBV7-8,TRBJ2-7,NA,NA,TGTGCCAGCAGCTTAGTGGTCGGCGGTTACGAGCAGTACTTC,CASSLVVGGYEQYF
TRBV2,TRBJ2-1,NA,NA,TGTGCCAGCACCGGCGGATCCTCCTACAATGAGCAGTTCTTC,CASTGGSSYNEQFF
TRBV2,TRBJ1-2,NA,NA,TGTGCCAGCAGTGTGGAGGGTAACTATGGCTACACCTTC,CASSVEGNYGYTF
TRBV5-4,TRBJ1-5,NA,NA,TGTGCCAGCAGCTTGGGGCCGTATCAGCCCCAGCATTTT,CASSLGPYQPQHF
TRBV6-6,TRBJ2-3,NA,NA,TGTGCCAGCAGACTTCAGGGAAAGAAGGGCACAGATACGCAGTATTTT,CASRLQGKKGTDTQYF
TRBV5-1,TRBJ2-2,TRBD2,NA,TGCGCCAGCAGCTTTCCTAGCGGGGCGTCGAACACCGGGGAGCTGTTTTTT,CASSFPSGASNTGELFF
TRBV9,TRBJ2-7,NA,NA,TGTGCCAGCAGCCCCCGATTCGACAGGCTATCCTACGAGCAGTACTTC,CASSPRFDRLSYEQYF